This TCR beta chain was recorded in a study of graft-versus-host responses after intestinal transplantation (dated by TCRdb to 2020 to 2023). With regard to the full study: The transplants that recipients received were multivisceral, liver-intestinal, or isolated intestinal. Anti-thymocyte globulin induction was given to all recipients, followed by maintenance tacrolimus and steroids for around three years. Donor T cell macrochimerism was defined as a peak of at least 4% donor T cells among recipient peripheral blood mononuclear cells. Of the 20 to 25 intestinal transplant recipients enrolled in the cohort, one of whom was a retransplant, a few patients without pretransplant specimens were excluded. Graft-versus-host and host-versus-graft alloreactive T cell clones were tracked in the graft, circulation and bone marrow after intestinal transplantation using bulk TCR-beta CDR3 sequencing. Rather than going through the commercial service, samples from a few later patients were sequenced in-house on an Illumina MiSeq and processed with MiXCR. To identify alloreactive clones, pre-transplant mixed lymphocyte reaction products were sequenced and compared with unstimulated pre-transplant donor and recipient T cells.

On this clone itself: The clone's antigen remains unknown. Base qualities are not provided; no much larger clone lies one nucleotide away.

The method was the immunoSEQ multiplex PCR assay. For most patients, genomic DNA was isolated with the Qiagen DNeasy Blood and Tissue Kit and sent frozen to Adaptive Biotechnologies for TCR sequencing. Adaptive Biotechnologies carried out high-throughput TCR-beta CDR3 sequencing of genomic DNA for most patients. On the authors' methods: Adaptive's ImmunoSEQ software was the source of the TCR sequencing data for roughly 19 patients, while a few other patients were processed with MiXCR and VDJtools. To correct CD4 versus CD8 sorting errors, any sequence found in both subsets at a frequency ratio below 5:1 was removed. CDR3 nucleotide sequences shared between donor and recipient were removed because the origin of such sequences could not be assigned. At least 2-fold expansion over unstimulated cells and a minimum CFSE-low frequency of 0.002% (template counts) or 0.001% (read counts) were required for clones to be classified as alloreactive. Mappable clones were those detected in sequenced pre-transplant spleen, lymph node, or MLR CFSE-low populations of the donor or recipient. The cumulative frequency of alloreactive clones was calculated as a percentage of all sequences, weighted by copy number. TCRdb carries this immuneACCESS record with in-frame sequences only. Its versions omit some clonotypes, under half of them owing to an unresolved V gene in the studies checked, with the rest unexplained. That table gives V, J and clone size, and the DNA gave D and trimming. The sample contains tens of thousands of clones, approximately 90% of them found a single time. The top ten hold 5% to 6.5% of the sample.

Inclusive of the bounding cysteine and phenylalanine, the CDR3 is 14 residues long. The retained sequence is limited to the CDR3, 42 bases, with the frame set at the first base. As encoded in the germline V gene, CDR1 is MNHEY while CDR2 is SVGAGI. A distance of 14 bases separates the germline ends of V and J, which lose 5 bases and 3 bases respectively. Read against the paper, the sample's time point label means: cells obtained before transplantation from donor or recipient. CD3+CD4+ and CD3+CD8+ populations were FACS-sorted from unstimulated pre-transplant donor and recipient cells taken from spleen or lymph nodes. What the research found in general, with its limitations: Early after transplant, peak levels of circulating GvH clones were associated with declines in HvG clones. The conclusions were limited by the relatively low number and heterogeneity of the intestinal transplant patients. In patients with donor T cell macrochimerism, the allografts had high GvH to HvG T cell clonal ratios. GvH clones were detected in recipient bone marrow, and some appeared earlier in ileal mucosa or blood, consistent with an intestinal mucosal origin.

Recombination joined TRBV6-5 with TRBJ2-7, with TRBD1 perhaps the D gene, on 6 matching bases. Specimen: unstimulated CD8+ T cells sorted from spleen or lymph node cells, collected before intestinal transplant. This clonotype was sampled from a human donor who received an intestinal transplant. The CDR3 region: CASSETGSYYEQYF. The bases read TGTGCCAGCAGTGAGACAGGTTCGTACTACGAGCAGTACTTC.